This T cell receptor (beta chain) was sequenced for a study of CD8+CD57+ T cells in acquired aplastic anemia. Study-wide background: The study obtained an average of roughly 2.9 ug of DNA from sorted CD4+ and CD8+ cells.

The template for TCR beta VDJ and CDR3 sequence profiling was genomic DNA. TCRdb reanalysed the reads using MiXCR and keeps one entry per CDR3 protein. The repertoire holds 150,000 to 200,000 distinct CDR3 sequences, 55% to 75% seen once, with 45% in the top ten. This CDR3 contains 16 residues. V was pared by 3 bases and J by 0 bases, with 17 bases between. Germline assignment: CDR1 DFQATT and CDR2 SNEGSKA (reference sequence). J is TRBJ1-1 and V is TRBV20-1; D ambiguous. This TCR was recovered from a human donor in good health. The source material was sorted CD4+, CD8+, or CD8+CD57+ T cells (not recorded which) from PBMCs. The CDR3: CSASFIRAGMNTEAFF. The CDR3, as DNA: TGCAGTGCTAGCTTTATCCGGGCCGGAATGAACACTGAAGCTTTCTTT.